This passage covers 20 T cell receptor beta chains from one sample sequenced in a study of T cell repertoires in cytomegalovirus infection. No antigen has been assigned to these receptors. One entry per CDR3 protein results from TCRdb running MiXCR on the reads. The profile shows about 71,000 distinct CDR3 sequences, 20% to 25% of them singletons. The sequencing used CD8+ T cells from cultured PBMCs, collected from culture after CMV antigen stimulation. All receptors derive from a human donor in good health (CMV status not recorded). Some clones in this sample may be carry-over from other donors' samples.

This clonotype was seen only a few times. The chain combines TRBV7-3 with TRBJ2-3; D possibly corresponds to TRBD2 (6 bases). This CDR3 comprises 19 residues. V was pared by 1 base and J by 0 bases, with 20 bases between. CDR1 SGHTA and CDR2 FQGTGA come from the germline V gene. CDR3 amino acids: CASSLRVLGRGTSTDTQYF. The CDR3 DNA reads TGTGCCAGCAGCTTAAGGGTTTTGGGAAGAGGGACTAGCACAGATACGCAGTATTTT.

The CDR3 sequence: CASRNEYETGELFF. CDR3 sequence (DNA): TGTGCCAGCAGAAATGAATATGAGACCGGGGAGCTGTTTTTT. The chain has TRBV7-6 and TRBJ2-2; D is unresolved. Trimming pared 6 bases from V and 5 bases from J, leaving 13 bases between. The CDR3 contains 14 residues. CDR1 and CDR2 (germline): SGHVS, FNYEAQ.

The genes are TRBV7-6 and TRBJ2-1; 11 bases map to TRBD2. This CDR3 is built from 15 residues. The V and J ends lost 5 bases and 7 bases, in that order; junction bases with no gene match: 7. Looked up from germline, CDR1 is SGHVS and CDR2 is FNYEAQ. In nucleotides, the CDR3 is TGTGCCAGCAGCGTTAGCGGGGGGGCCGTAAATGAGCAGTTCTTC. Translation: CASSVSGGAVNEQFF.

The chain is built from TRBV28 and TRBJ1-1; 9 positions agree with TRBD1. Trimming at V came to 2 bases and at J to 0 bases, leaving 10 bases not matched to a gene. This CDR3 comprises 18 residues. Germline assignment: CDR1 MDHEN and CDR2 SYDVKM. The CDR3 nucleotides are TGTGCCAGCAGTTTACACGTTCCCGGGACAGGGATGAACACTGAAGCTTTCTTT. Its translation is CASSLHVPGTGMNTEAFF.

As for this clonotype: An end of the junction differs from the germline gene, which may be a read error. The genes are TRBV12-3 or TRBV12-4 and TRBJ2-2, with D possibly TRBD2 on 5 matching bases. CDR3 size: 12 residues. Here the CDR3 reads CASSPNTGELVF. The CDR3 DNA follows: TGTGCCAGCAGTCCAAACACCGGGGAGCTGGTTTTT.

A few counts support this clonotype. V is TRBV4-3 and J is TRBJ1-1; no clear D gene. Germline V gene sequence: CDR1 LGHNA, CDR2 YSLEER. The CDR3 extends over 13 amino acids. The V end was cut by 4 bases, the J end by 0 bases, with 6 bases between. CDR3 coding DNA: TGCGCCAGCAGCCTGACCATGAACACTGAAGCTTTCTTT. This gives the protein CASSLTMNTEAFF.

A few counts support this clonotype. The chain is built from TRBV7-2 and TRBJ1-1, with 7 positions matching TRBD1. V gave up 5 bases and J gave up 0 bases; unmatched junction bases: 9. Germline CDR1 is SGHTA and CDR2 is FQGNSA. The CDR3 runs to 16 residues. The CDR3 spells CASSPVPGQLNTEAFF. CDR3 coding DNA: TGTGCCAGCAGCCCCGTCCCGGGACAGCTGAACACTGAAGCTTTCTTT.

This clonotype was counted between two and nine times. The CDR3 loop is CASGLGSYEQYF. The CDR3 DNA sequence: TGTGCTAGTGGTTTGGGCAGCTACGAGCAGTACTTC. This rearrangement joins TRBV12-5 to TRBJ2-7, with D hard to call. Germline loops: CDR1 LGHNT, CDR2 FRNRAP. The CDR3 covers 12 residues. V was trimmed by 1 base and J by 3 bases, leaving 4 bases between them.

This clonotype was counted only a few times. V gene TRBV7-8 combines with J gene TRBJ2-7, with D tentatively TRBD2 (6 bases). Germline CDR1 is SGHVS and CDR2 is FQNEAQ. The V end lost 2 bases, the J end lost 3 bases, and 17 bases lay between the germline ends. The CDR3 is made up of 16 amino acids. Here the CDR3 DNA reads TGTGCCAGCAGCTTATATGGTGGCTCCGGGGGCTACGAGCAGTACTTC. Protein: CASSLYGGSGGYEQYF.

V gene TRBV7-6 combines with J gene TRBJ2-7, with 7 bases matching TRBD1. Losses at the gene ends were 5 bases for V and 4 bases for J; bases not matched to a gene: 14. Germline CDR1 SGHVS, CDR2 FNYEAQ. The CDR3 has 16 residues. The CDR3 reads CASSPLGEGGPYEQYF. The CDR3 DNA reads TGTGCCAGCAGCCCGCTCGGAGAAGGGGGCCCTTACGAGCAGTACTTC. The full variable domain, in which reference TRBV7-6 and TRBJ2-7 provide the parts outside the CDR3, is GAGVSQSPRYKVTKRGQDVALRCDPISGHVSLYWYRQALGQGPEFLTYFNYEAQQDKSGLPNDRFSAERPEGSISTLTIQRTEQRDSAMYRCASSPLGEGGPYEQYFGPGTRLTVT.

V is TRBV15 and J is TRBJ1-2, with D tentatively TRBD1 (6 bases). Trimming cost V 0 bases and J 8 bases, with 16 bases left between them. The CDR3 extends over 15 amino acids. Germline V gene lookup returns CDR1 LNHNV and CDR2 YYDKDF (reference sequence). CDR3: CATSRDLQGNRGYTF. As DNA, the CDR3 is TGTGCCACCAGCAGAGATCTGCAGGGGAATCGAGGCTACACCTTC.

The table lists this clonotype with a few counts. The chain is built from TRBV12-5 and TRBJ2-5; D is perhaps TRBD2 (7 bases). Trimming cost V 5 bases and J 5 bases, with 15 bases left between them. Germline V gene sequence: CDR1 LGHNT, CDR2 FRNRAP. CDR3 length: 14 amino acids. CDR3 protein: CASGPWGGRETQYF. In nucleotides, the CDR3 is TGTGCTAGTGGTCCCTGGGGGGGCCGGGAGACCCAGTACTTC.

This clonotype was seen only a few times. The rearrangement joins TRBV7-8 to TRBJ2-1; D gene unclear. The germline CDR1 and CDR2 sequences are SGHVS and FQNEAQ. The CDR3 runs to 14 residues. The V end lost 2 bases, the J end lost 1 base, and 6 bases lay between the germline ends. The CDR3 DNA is TGTGCCAGCAGCTTATCGGGTTCCTACAATGAGCAGTTCTTC. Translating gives CASSLSGSYNEQFF. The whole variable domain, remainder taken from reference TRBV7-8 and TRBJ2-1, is GAGVSQSPRYKVAKRGQDVALRCDPISGHVSLFWYQQALGQGPEFLTYFQNEAQLDKSGLPSDRFFAERPEGSVSTLKIQRTQQEDSAVYLCASSLSGSYNEQFFGPGTRLTVL.

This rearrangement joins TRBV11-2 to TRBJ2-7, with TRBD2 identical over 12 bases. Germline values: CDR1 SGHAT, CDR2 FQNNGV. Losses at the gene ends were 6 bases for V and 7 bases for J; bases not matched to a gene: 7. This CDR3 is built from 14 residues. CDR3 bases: TGTGCCAGCAGTCTAGCGGGGGGGCGCCGGGAGCAGTACTTC. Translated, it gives CASSLAGGRREQYF.

Written as DNA, the CDR3 is TGCAGTGCTACAAGACCCGACGTCTATGGCTACACCTTC. This encodes CSATRPDVYGYTF. The chain employs TRBV20-1 and TRBJ1-2; the D is unclear. The germline V gene encodes CDR1 DFQATT and CDR2 SNEGSKA (reference sequence). Trimming removed 4 bases at V and 4 bases at J, with 13 bases between. The CDR3 extends over 13 amino acids.

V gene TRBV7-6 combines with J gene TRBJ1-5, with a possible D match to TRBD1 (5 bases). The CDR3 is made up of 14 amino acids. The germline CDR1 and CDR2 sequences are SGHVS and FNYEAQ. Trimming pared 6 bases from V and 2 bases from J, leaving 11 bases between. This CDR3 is CASSRGRGNQPQHF. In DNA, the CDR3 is TGTGCCAGCAGTCGCGGCAGGGGCAATCAGCCCCAGCATTTT.

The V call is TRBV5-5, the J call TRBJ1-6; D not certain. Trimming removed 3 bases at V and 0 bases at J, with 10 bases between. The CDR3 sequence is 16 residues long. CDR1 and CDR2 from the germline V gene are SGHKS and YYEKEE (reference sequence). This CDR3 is CASSSDPGSYNSPLHF. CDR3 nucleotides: TGTGCCAGCAGCTCAGACCCGGGCTCCTATAATTCACCCCTCCACTTT.

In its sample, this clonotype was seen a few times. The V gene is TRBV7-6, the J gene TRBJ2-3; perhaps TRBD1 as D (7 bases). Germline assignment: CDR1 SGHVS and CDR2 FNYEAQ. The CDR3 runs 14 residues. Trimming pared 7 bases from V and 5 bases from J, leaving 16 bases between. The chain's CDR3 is CASNQGGPGDTQYF. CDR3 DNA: TGTGCCAGCAACCAGGGGGGCCCTGGAGATACGCAGTATTTT.

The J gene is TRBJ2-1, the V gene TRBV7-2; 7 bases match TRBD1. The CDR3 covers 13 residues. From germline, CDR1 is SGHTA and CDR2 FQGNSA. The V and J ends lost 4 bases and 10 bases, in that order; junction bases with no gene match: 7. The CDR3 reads CASSSYRGREQFF. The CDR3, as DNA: TGTGCCAGCAGCTCCTACAGGGGCCGGGAGCAGTTCTTC.

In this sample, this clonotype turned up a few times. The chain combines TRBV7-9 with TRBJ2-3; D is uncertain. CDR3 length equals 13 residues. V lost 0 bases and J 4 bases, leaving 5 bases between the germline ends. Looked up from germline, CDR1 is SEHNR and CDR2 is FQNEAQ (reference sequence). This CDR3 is CASSLAQSDTQYF. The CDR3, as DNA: TGTGCCAGCAGCTTAGCGCAATCAGATACGCAGTATTTT.